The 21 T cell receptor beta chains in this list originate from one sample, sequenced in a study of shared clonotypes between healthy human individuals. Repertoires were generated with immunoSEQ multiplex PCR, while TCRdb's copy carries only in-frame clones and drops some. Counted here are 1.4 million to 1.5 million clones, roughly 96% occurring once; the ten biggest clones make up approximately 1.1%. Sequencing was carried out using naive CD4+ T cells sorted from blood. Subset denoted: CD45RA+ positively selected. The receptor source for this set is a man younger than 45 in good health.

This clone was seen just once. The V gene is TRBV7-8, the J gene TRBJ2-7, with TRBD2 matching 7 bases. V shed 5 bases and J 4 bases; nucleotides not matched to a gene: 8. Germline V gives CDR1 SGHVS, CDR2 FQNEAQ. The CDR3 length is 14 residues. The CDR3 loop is CASSLRDYWYEQYF. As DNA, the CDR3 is TGTGCCAGCAGCCTCCGGGACTACTGGTACGAGCAGTACTTC.

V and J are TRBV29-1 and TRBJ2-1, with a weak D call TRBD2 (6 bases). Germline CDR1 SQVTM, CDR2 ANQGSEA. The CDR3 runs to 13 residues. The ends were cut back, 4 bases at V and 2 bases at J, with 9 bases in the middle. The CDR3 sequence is CSVAGVPYNEQFF. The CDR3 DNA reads TGCAGCGTTGCGGGGGTACCCTACAATGAGCAGTTCTTC.

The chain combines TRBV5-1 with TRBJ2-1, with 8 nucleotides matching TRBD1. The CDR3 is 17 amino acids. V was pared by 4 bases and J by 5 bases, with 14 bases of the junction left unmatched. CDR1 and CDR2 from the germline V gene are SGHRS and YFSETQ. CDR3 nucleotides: TGCGCCAGCAGCCGATGGGCTAGGCAGGGGGCTAACAATGAGCAGTTCTTC. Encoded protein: CASSRWARQGANNEQFF.

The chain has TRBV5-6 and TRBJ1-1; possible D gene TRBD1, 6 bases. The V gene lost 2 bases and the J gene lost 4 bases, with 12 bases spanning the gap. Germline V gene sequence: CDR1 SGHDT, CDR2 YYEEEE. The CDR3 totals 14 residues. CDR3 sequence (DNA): TGTGCCAGCAGCTTCCGGGACATTGGCACTGAAGCTTTCTTT. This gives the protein CASSFRDIGTEAFF.

The CDR3 loop reads CASSTPVVFGNEQFF. In DNA, the CDR3 is TGTGCCAGCAGCACCCCAGTAGTCTTTGGCAATGAGCAGTTCTTC. The rearrangement links TRBV5-6 to TRBJ2-1; no reliable D call. Germline CDR1 is SGHDT and CDR2 is YYEEEE. The V end lost 4 bases, the J end lost 6 bases, and 17 bases lay between the germline ends. The CDR3 is made up of 15 amino acids.

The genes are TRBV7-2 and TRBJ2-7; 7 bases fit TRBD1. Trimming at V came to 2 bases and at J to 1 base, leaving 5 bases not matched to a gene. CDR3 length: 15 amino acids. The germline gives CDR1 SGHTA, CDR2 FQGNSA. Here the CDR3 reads CASSLIGTASYEQYF. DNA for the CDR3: TGTGCCAGCAGCTTAATTGGGACAGCTTCCTACGAGCAGTACTTC.

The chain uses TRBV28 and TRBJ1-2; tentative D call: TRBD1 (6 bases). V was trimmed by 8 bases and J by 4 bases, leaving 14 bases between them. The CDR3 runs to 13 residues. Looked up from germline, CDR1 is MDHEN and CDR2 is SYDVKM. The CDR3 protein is CASRGGPFYGYTF. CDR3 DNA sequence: TGTGCCAGCCGCGGGGGGCCGTTCTATGGCTACACCTTC.

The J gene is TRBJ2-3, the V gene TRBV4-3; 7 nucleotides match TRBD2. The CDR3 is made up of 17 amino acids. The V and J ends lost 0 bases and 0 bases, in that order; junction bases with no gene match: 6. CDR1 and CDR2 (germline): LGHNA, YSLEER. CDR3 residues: CASSQDRSGTSTDTQYF. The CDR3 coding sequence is TGCGCCAGCAGCCAAGATCGGAGCGGGACTAGCACAGATACGCAGTATTTT.

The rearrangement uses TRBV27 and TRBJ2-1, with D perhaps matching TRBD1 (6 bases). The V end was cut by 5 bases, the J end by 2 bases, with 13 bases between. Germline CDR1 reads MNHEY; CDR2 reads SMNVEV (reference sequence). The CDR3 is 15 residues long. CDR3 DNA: TGTGCCAGCAGTCGCAGGGGTGTTGCCTACAATGAGCAGTTCTTC. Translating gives CASSRRGVAYNEQFF.

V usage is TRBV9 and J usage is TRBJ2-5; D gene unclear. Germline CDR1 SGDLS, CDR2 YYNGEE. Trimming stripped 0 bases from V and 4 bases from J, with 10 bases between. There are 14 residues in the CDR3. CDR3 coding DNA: TGTGCCAGCAGCGTAGGGATACCCTTAGAGACCCAGTACTTC. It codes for CASSVGIPLETQYF.

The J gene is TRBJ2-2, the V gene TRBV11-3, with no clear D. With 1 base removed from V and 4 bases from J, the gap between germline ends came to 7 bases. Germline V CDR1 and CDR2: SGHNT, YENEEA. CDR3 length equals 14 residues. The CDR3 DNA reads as TGTGCCAGCAGCTTAGTAACAGCCACCGGGGAGCTGTTTTTT. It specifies CASSLVTATGELFF.

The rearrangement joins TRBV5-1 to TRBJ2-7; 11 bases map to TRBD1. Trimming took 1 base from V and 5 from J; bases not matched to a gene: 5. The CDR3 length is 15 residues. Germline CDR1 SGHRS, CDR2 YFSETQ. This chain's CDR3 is CASSLRGQGAHEQYF. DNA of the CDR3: TGCGCCAGCAGCTTGCGAGGACAGGGGGCCCACGAGCAGTACTTC.

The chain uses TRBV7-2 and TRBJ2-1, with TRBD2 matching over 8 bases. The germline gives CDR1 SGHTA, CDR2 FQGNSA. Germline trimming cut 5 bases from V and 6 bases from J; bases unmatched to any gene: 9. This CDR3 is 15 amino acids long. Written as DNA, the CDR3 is TGTGCCAGCAGCCCCGGGAGGGAGGGCCCCAATGAGCAGTTCTTC. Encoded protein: CASSPGREGPNEQFF.

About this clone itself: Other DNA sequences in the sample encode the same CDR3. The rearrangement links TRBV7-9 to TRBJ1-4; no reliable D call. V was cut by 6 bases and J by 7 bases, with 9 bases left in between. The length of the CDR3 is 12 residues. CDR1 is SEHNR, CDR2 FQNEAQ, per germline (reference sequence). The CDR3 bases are TGTGCCAGCAGTCCCCAAGGTGAAAAACTGTTTTTT. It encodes CASSPQGEKLFF.

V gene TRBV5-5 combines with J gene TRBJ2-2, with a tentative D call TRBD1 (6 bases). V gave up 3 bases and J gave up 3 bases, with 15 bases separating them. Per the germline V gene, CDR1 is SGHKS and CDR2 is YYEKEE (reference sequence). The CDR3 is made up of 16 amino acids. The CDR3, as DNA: TGTGCCAGCAGCTCGGACAGTCTAAGGGACACCGGGGAGCTGTTTTTT. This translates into CASSSDSLRDTGELFF. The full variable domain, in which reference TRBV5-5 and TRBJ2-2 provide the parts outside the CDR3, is DAGVTQSPTHLIKTRGQQVTLRCSPISGHKSVSWYQQVLGQGPQFIFQYYEKEERGRGNFPDRFSARQFPNYSSELNVNALLLGDSALYLCASSSDSLRDTGELFFGEGSRLTVL.

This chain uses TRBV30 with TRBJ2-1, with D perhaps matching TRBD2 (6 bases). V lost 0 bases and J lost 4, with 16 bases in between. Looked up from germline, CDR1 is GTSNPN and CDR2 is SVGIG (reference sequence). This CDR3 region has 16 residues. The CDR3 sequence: CAWSVGLLKTYNEQFF. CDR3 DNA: TGTGCCTGGAGTGTGGGACTCCTCAAAACTTACAATGAGCAGTTCTTC.

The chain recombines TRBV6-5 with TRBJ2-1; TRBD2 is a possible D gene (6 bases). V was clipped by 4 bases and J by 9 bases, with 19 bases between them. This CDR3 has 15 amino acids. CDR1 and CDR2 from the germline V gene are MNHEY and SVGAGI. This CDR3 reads CASSSDAGTFIEQFF. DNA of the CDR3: TGTGCCAGCAGTTCCGATGCGGGAACTTTCATTGAGCAGTTCTTC.

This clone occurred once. CDR3 sequence (DNA): TGTGCCAGCTCACCACGACGGGCCCCAGGGACCCAGCATTTT. It codes for CASSPRRAPGTQHF. V usage is TRBV18 and J usage is TRBJ1-5; a possible D gene is TRBD1 (5 bases). This CDR3 is built from 14 residues. Germline lookup yields CDR1 KGHSH and CDR2 LQKENI. The V end lost 1 base, the J end lost 11 bases, and 15 bases lay between the germline ends.

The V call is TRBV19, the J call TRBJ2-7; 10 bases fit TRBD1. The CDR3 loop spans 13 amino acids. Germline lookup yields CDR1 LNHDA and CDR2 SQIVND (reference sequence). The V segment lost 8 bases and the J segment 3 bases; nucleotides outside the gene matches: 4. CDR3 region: CASSGTGDYEQYF. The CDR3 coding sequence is TGTGCCAGTTCCGGGACAGGGGACTACGAGCAGTACTTC.

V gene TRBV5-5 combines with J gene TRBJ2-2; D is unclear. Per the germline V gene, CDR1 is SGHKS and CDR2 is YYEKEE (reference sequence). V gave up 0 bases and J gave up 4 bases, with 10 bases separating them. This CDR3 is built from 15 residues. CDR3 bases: TGTGCCAGCAGCTTGGAACCCGCGGCCACCGGGGAGCTGTTTTTT. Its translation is CASSLEPAATGELFF.

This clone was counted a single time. CDR3 residues: CATYTPGQGQTGELFF. DNA of the CDR3: TGCGCCACCTATACGCCGGGACAGGGTCAGACCGGGGAGCTGTTTTTT. The V gene is TRBV10-2, the J gene TRBJ2-2, with 9 bases aligning to TRBD1. The CDR3 is made up of 16 amino acids. Germline assignment: CDR1 WSHSY and CDR2 SAAADI. V lost 10 bases, J lost 5 bases, and 14 bases stayed unmatched.